This TCR beta chain was retrieved from a study of shared clonotypes between healthy human individuals. Study results and limitations: Non-shared clonotypes had lower generation probabilities than clonotypes shared by all four sorted-subset donors. The study found about 5% of naive CD4 clonotypes shared across a few donors.

Terminally differentiated effector memory CD45RA+ cells were left out of the naive CD8 fraction, which was CD45RO-negative and positively selected for CCR7. Germline CDR1 reads SEHNR; CDR2 reads FQNEAQ (reference sequence). Deletions cut 0 bases from V and 1 base from J, with 7 bases between. This CDR3 region has 14 residues. On sorted subsets, replicate PCRs used roughly 190 ng DNA, or some 28,000 T cell genomes. Method: immunoSEQ multiplex PCR; TCRdb's copy keeps in-frame clones and lacks some. The sample has about 2 million clones; approximately 94% are singletons. Note on this clone: Its target is not known. Different DNA sequences within this sample yield the same CDR3.

The receptor was isolated from a man aged 18 to 30 in good health. The chain carries TRBV7-9 and TRBJ2-7; D uncertain. Material: naive CD8+ T cells sorted from blood. In DNA form, the CDR3 reads TGTGCCAGCAGCTTAGCTGGGTCGTCCTACGAGCAGTACTTC. Amino acid sequence: CASSLAGSSYEQYF.